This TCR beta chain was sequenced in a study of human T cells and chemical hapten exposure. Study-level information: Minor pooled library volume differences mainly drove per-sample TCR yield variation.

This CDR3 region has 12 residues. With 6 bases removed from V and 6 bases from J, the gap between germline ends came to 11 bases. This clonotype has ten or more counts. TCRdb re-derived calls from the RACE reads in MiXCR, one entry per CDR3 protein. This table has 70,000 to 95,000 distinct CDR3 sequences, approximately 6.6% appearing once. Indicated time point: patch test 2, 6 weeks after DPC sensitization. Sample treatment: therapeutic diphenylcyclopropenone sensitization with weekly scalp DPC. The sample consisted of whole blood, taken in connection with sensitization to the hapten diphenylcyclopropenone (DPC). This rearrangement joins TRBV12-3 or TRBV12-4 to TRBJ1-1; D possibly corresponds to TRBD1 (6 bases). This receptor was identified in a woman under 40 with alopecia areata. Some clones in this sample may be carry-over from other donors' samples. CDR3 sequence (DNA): TGTGCCAGCAGCCCCACAGGGTCTGAAGCTTTCTTT. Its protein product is CASSPTGSEAFF.